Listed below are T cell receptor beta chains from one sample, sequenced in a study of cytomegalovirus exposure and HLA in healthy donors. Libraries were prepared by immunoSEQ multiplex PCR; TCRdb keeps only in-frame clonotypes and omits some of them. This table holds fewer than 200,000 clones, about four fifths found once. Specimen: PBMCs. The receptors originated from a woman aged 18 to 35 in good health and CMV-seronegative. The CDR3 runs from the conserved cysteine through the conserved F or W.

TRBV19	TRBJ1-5	CASSIQTGNNQPQHF
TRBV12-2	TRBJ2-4	CASRLLRETGLAKNIQYF
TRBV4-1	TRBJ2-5	CASSQDQGPETQYF
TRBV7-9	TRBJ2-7	CASSLFSRGSVEQYF
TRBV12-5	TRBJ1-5	CASGFGTGPSQPQHF
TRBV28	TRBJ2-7	CASREQGAYEQYF
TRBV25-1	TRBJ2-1	CASSASRGDEQFF
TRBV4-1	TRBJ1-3	CASSQGPDRGGNTIYF
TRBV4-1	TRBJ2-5	CASSQGRVETQYF
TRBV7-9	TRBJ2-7	CSSSQEVTYEQYF
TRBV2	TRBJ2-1	CASRGPGSREGYNEQFF
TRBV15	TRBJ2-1	CACSSSGRANEQFF
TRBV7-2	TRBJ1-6	CASSLTYDNSPLHF
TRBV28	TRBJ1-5	CASQGHSNQPQHF
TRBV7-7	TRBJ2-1	CASSSDRSPQNEQFF
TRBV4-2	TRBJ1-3	CASSQDSDSSGNTIYF
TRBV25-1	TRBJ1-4	CASGQQGAGEKLFF
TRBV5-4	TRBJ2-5	CASSPPPSGRALETQYF
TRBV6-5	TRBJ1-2	CASSYSGSGSYGYTF
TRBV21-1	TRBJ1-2	CASNQDGQGGYGYTF
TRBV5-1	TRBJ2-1	CASSPTGVNEQFF
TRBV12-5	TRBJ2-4	CASGPGTVAKNIQYF
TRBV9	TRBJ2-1	CASSDGKREVYNEQFF
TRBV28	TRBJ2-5	CASSSPGISGTETQYF
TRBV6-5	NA	CASSYSRGSYEQYF
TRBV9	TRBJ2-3	CASSESGTSTDTQYF
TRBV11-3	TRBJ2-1	CASSHSLTADSYNEQFF
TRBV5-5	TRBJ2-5	CASSSPGTVETQYF
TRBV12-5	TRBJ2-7	CASGFSGTSGNYEQYF
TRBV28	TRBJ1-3	CASSFSGTGYF
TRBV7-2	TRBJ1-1	CASGGAGVTEAFF
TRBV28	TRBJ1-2	CASEETGFGYDGYTF
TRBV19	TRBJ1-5	CASRARGYSNQPQHF
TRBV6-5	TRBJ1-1	CASSKPQGAEAFF
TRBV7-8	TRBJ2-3	CASSQIGQGSTDTQYF
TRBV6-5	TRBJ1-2	CASSEWQEYGYTF
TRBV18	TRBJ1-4	CASSPTFLATNEKLFF
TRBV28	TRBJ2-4	CASRRLAGAGAKNIQYF
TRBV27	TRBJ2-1	CASSFRGANNEQFF
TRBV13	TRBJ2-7	CASSPPDRAYEQYF
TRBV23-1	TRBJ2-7	CASPVYEQYF
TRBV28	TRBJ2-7	CASTLYRGTYEQYF
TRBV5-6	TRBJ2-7	CASNGGSYEQYF
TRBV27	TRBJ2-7	CASRGGLALDEQYF
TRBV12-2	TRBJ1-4	CASRLSRIYRGKEKLFF
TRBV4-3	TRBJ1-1	CASSPQQGVDTEAFF
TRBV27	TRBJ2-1	CASSSPTRDRYNEQFF
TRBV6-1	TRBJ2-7	CASSERRGGYEQYF
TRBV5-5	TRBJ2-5	CASSPGQGKGQETQYF
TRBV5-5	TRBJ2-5	CASSLEKLADPWTQYF
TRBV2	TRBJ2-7	CASQSGTGSYEQYF
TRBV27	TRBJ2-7	CASSLLPPGQGRYEQYF
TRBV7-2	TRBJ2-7	CASSQSIGAGYEQYF
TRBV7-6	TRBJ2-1	CASSVFRGRDEQFF